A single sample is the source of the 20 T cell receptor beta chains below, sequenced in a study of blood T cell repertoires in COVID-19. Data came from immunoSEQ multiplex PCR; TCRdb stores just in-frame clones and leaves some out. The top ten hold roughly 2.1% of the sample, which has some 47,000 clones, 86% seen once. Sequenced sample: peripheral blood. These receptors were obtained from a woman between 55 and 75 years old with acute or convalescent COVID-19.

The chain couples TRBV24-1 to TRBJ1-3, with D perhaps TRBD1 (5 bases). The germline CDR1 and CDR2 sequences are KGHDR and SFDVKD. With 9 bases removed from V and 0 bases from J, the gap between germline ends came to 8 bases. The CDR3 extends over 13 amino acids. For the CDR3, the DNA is TGTGCCACCCCAACAGGCTCTGGAAACACCATATATTTT. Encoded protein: CATPTGSGNTIYF.

CDR3 nucleotides: TGTGCCAGTAGTATAGTCCCGACAGGGGCCATGAACACTGAAGCTTTCTTT. Its protein product is CASSIVPTGAMNTEAFF. V usage is TRBV19 and J usage is TRBJ1-1; TRBD1 matches 8 bases. Trimming removed 1 base from V and 0 bases from J; junction bases left unmatched: 7. The CDR3 contains 17 residues. Germline V gene data show CDR1 as LNHDA and CDR2 as SQIVND (reference sequence).

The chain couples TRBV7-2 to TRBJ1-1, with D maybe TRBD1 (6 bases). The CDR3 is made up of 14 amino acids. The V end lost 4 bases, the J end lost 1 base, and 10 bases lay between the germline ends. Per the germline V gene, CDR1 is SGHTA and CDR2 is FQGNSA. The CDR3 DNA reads TGTGCCAGCAGCTCACGACAGGCGAACACTGAAGCTTTCTTT. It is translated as CASSSRQANTEAFF.

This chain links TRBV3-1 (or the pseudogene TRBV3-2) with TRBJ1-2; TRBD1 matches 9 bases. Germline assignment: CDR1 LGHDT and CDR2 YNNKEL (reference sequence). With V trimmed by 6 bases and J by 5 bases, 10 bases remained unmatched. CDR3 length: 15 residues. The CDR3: CASRNSGQGRYGYTF. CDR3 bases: TGTGCCAGCAGGAATTCGGGACAGGGAAGGTATGGCTACACCTTC.

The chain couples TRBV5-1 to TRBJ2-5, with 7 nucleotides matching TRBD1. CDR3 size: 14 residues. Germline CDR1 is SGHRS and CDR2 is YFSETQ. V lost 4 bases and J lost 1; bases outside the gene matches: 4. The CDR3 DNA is TGCGCCAGCAGCGAAAGGGACAGCCAAGAGACCCAGTACTTC. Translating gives CASSERDSQETQYF.

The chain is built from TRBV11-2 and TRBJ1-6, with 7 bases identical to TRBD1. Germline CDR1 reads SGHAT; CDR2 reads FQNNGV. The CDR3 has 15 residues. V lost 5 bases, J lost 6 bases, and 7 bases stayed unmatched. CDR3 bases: TGTGCCAGCAGCCTATCGGGACAGAGTAATTCACCCCTCCACTTT. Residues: CASSLSGQSNSPLHF.

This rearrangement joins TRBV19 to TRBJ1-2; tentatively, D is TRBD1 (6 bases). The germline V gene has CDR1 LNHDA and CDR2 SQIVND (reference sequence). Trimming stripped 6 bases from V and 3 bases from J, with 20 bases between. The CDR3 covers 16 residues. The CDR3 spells CASSRLGAAGDYGYTF. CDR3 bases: TGTGCCAGTAGCCGGTTGGGGGCAGCGGGGGACTATGGCTACACCTTC.

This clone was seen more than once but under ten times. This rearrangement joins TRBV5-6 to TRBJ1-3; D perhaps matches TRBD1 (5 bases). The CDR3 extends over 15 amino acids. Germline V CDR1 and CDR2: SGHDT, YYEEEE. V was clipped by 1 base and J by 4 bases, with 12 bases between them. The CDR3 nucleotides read TGTGCCAGCAGCTTGATACAGGAGAAGGGAAACACCATATATTTT. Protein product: CASSLIQEKGNTIYF.

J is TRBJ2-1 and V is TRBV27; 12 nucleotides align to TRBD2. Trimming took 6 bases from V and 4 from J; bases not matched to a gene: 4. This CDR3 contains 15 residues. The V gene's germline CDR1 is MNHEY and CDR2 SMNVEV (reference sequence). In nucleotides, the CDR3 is TGTGCCAGCAGCCTAGCGGGGGGGGCTTACAATGAGCAGTTCTTC. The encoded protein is CASSLAGGAYNEQFF.

CDR3 in DNA: TGTGCCAGCAGCCAAGATCGCGGGGCCTTGAACACTGAAGCTTTCTTT. It specifies CASSQDRGALNTEAFF. This chain joins TRBV3-1 (or the pseudogene TRBV3-2) and TRBJ1-1; the D gene is possibly TRBD1 (5 bases). V lost 0 bases and J lost 0, with 11 bases in between. Germline V gene data show CDR1 as LGHDT and CDR2 as YNNKEL (reference sequence). This CDR3 is 16 amino acids long.

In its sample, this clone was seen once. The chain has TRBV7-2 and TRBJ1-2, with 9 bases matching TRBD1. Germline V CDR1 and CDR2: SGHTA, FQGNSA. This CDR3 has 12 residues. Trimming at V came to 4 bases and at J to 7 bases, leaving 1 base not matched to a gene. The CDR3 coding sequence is TGTGCCAGCAGCTCGACAGGGGGTGGCTACACCTTC. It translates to CASSSTGGGYTF.

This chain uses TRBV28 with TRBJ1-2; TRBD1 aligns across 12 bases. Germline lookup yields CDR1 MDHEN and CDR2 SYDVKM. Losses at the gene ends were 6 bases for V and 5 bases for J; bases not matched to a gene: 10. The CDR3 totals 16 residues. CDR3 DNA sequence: TGTGCCAGCAGCCTCGGGGGACAGGGGGCTTCGTATGGCTACACCTTC. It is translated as CASSLGGQGASYGYTF.

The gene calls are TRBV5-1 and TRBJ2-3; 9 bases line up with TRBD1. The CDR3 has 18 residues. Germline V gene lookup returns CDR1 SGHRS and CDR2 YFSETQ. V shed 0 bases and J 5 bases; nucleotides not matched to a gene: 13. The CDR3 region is CASSLDYPGQGMGDTQYF. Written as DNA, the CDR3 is TGCGCCAGCAGCTTGGATTATCCGGGACAGGGAATGGGAGATACGCAGTATTTT.

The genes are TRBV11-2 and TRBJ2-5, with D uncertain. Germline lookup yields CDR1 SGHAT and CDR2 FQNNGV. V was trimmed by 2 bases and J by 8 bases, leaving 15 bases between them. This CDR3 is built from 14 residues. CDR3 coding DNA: TGTGCCAGCAGCTTAAACCTCCAGTTAAGAACCCAGTACTTC. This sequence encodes CASSLNLQLRTQYF.

The DNA of the CDR3 is TGCAGCGTTGTTAGGGGAGGGGACACTGAAGCTTTCTTT. This gives the protein CSVVRGGDTEAFF. The rearrangement joins TRBV29-1 to TRBJ1-1; TRBD1 might be the D (5 bases). Trimming cost V 4 bases and J 3 bases, with 12 bases left between them. Germline V gives CDR1 SQVTM, CDR2 ANQGSEA. The length of the CDR3 is 13 residues.

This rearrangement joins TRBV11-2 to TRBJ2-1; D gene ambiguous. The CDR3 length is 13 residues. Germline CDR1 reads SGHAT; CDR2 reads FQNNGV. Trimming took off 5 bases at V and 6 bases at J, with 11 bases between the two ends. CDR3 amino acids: CASSQTTGNEQFF. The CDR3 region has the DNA TGTGCCAGCAGCCAGACAACCGGCAATGAGCAGTTCTTC.

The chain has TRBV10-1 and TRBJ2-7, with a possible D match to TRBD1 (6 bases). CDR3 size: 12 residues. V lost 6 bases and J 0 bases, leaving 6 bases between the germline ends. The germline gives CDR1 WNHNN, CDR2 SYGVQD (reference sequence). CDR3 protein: CASRDSSYEQYF. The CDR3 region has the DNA TGCGCCAGCAGGGACAGCTCCTACGAGCAGTACTTC.

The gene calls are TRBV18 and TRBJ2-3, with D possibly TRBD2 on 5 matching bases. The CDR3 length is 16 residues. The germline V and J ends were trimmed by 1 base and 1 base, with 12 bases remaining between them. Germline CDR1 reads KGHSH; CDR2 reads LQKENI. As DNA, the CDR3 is TGTGCCAGCTCACCACTTGGCGGGCTACGCACAGATACGCAGTATTTT. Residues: CASSPLGGLRTDTQYF.

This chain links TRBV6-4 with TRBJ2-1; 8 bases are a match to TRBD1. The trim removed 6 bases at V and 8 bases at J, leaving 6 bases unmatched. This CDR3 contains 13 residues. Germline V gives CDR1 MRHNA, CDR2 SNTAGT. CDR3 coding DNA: TGTGCCAGCAGCGCCGACAGGGGTTATGAGCAGTTCTTC. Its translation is CASSADRGYEQFF.

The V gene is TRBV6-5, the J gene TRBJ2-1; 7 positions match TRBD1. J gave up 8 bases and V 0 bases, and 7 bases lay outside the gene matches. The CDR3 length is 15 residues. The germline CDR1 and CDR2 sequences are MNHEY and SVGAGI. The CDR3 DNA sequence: TGTGCCAGCAGTTACTCGGACAGGCCTCGGGATGAGCAGTTCTTC. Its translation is CASSYSDRPRDEQFF.